These T cell receptor beta chains were read from a single sample in a study of T cell responses to AZD1222 COVID-19 vaccine. Only in-frame clones appear in the TCRdb table, and some are missing; sequencing was by immunoSEQ multiplex PCR. The profile shows 70,000 to 95,000 clones, approximately 88% of them singletons. The sequencing used peripheral blood, collected 28 days after the second AZD1222 dose. These receptors were obtained from an adult who received the AZD1222 COVID-19 vaccine. The CDR3 runs from the conserved cysteine through the conserved F or W. The order of the fields is clone size, J gene, V gene, D gene, CDR3 DNA, CDR3 protein. The D gene is left open where the match is weak. A clone size is listed for some rows: how often the clone was seen (once, few, many), or a class if it is expanded.

once,TRBJ2-4,TRBV20-1,TRBD2,TGCAGTGCTAGTTCCGGGACTAGCGGGGGGGCCGACATTCAGTACTTC,CSASSGTSGGADIQYF
NA,TRBJ1-1,TRBV2,NA,TGTGCCAGCAGTGAAAGATCGCCACCGGTGGCTTTCTTT,CASSERSPPVAFF
NA,TRBJ1-6,TRBV3-1/TRBV3-2,TRBD1,TGTGCCAGCAGCCCTCCGGGACAGGGAAATTCACCCCTCCACTTT,CASSPPGQGNSPLHF
NA,TRBJ1-3,TRBV18,NA,TGTGCCAGCTCACCACCAGAGTACTCTGGAAACACCATATATTTT,CASSPPEYSGNTIYF
NA,TRBJ1-4,TRBV4-1,NA,TGCGCCAGCAGCCAAGACGGCCAGGTCTTCGCAACTAATGAAAAACTGTTTTTT,CASSQDGQVFATNEKLFF
once,TRBJ2-1,TRBV19,TRBD2,TGTGCCAGTAGGTCTAGCGGGGGCAACTCCTACAATGAGCAGTTCTTC,CASRSSGGNSYNEQFF
NA,TRBJ2-1,TRBV5-1,NA,TGCGCCAGCAGCTTGGCGGGGGCCTCCTACAATGAGCAGTTCTTC,CASSLAGASYNEQFF
once,TRBJ1-3,TRBV9,NA,TGTGCCAGCAGCGTAGGTGGACAGAGAGCAAACACCATATATTTT,CASSVGGQRANTIYF
once,TRBJ1-6,TRBV19,NA,TGTGCCAGTAGTGCCGCCCTTGGTGGGGCCTTAAGGTCACCCCTCCACTTT,CASSAALGGALRSPLHF
NA,TRBJ2-3,TRBV20-1,NA,TGCAGTGCTAGAGATCAATCGGTGCAGTATTTT,CSARDQSVQYF
NA,TRBJ1-1,TRBV4-1,NA,TGCGCCAGCAGCCTCTTTAGGGGTGAAGCTTTCTTT,CASSLFRGEAFF
NA,TRBJ1-5,TRBV5-8,TRBD1,TGTGCCAGCAGCTTGGACCGGGGACAGAGGAATCAGCCCCAGCATTTT,CASSLDRGQRNQPQHF
NA,TRBJ1-5,TRBV5-5,NA,TGTGCCAGCAGCTTGGCCCCTCATCAGCCCCAGCATTTT,CASSLAPHQPQHF
NA,TRBJ2-1,TRBV6-1,NA,TGTGCCAGCAGTGATACTGCAGGCCTCGGCTCCTACAATGAGCAGTTCTTC,CASSDTAGLGSYNEQFF
once,TRBJ1-5,TRBV5-5,NA,TGTGCCAGCGCCGGGCATCTTAGCAATCAGCCCCAGCATTTT,CASAGHLSNQPQHF
NA,TRBJ1-3,TRBV2,NA,TGTGCCAGCAGGTTGACAGCCCTGATCTCTGGAAACACCATATATTTT,CASRLTALISGNTIYF
NA,TRBJ1-4,TRBV18,NA,TGTGCCAGCTCACCAAACACAGGGACTAATGAAAAACTGTTTTTT,CASSPNTGTNEKLFF
NA,TRBJ1-2,TRBV30,NA,TGTGCCTGGACCCACGACCAGGGGTATGGCTACACCTTC,CAWTHDQGYGYTF
once,TRBJ2-3,TRBV4-2,NA,TGTGCCAGCAGCCAAGATCTACCTGGCACAGATACGCAGTATTTT,CASSQDLPGTDTQYF
NA,TRBJ2-2,TRBV7-6,NA,TGTGCCAGCAGCTCCCAACTAGGTACCGGGGAGCTGTTTTTT,CASSSQLGTGELFF
NA,TRBJ2-1,TRBV7-2,NA,TGTGCCAGCAGCTTAGGTTCAGGATCCTACAATGAGCAGTTCTTC,CASSLGSGSYNEQFF
NA,TRBJ1-2,TRBV19,NA,TGTGCCAGTAGTATCGTCGGGGGACGAGAAAAAGGCTACACCTTC,CASSIVGGREKGYTF
once,TRBJ1-1,TRBV6-5,NA,TGTGCCAGCAGTTACTCGTCGAATGGACACACTGAAGCTTTCTTT,CASSYSSNGHTEAFF
NA,TRBJ1-6,TRBV4-1,TRBD1,TGCGCCAGCAGCCAAGTCTTGGACAGGGATTCACCCCTCCACTTT,CASSQVLDRDSPLHF
NA,TRBJ1-4,TRBV5-4,TRBD1,TGTGCCAGCAGCGGGGGACAGGGCGCAACTAATGAAAAACTGTTTTTT,CASSGGQGATNEKLFF
NA,TRBJ1-4,TRBV7-9,NA,TGTGCCAGCAGCTTATCCGTGGGAGTTGTACATGAAAAACTGTTTTTT,CASSLSVGVVHEKLFF
NA,TRBJ1-1,TRBV7-2,NA,TGTGCCAGCAGCTCTTGGGGGCAGACTGAAGCTTTCTTT,CASSSWGQTEAFF
NA,TRBJ1-1,TRBV3-1/TRBV3-2,TRBD1,TGTGCCAGCAGCCAAGAGCGAACAGGGGGTGCAGCTTTCTTT,CASSQERTGGAAFF
NA,TRBJ1-4,TRBV4-1,NA,TGCGCCAGCAGCCAACCCGGACAGAAGCATAATGAAAAACTGTTTTTT,CASSQPGQKHNEKLFF
NA,TRBJ1-1,TRBV7-6,NA,TGTGCCAGCAGCCGTACACAAAACCCGAACACTGAAGCTTTCTTT,CASSRTQNPNTEAFF
NA,TRBJ1-6,TRBV6-1,NA,TGTGCCAGCAGTGATCGGGGTGGGGATTCACCCCTCCACTTT,CASSDRGGDSPLHF
NA,TRBJ2-7,TRBV9,NA,TGTGCCAGCAGCCCGCGAGGCGGCTCCTACGAGCAGTACTTC,CASSPRGGSYEQYF
NA,TRBJ2-5,TRBV27,NA,TGTGCCAGCAGTTTATCGGGTGGTAGTGGAGAGACCCAGTACTTC,CASSLSGGSGETQYF
once,TRBJ2-3,TRBV4-1,NA,TGCGCCAGCAGCCAGATGGGGGGTGGAGATACGCAGTATTTT,CASSQMGGGDTQYF
NA,TRBJ1-3,TRBV5-1,NA,TGCGCCAGCAGCTTGGAGGGTTGGGGAAACACCATATATTTT,CASSLEGWGNTIYF
NA,TRBJ1-1,TRBV19,NA,TGTGCCAGTAGTATCGGACAAACGTCGAACACTGAAGCTTTCTTT,CASSIGQTSNTEAFF
NA,TRBJ2-7,TRBV27,TRBD1,TGTGCCAGCAGTTTGAACAGGGGGGTGGGTGAGCAGTACTTC,CASSLNRGVGEQYF
NA,TRBJ2-3,TRBV27,NA,TGTGCCAGCAGTTTCCGGCCTCTGGGCACAGATACGCAGTATTTT,CASSFRPLGTDTQYF
NA,TRBJ1-1,TRBV25-1,TRBD1,TGTGCCAGCAGTGAAAGGGACAGGGAAGCTTTCTTT,CASSERDREAFF
NA,TRBJ1-2,TRBV12-3/TRBV12-4,NA,TGTGCCAGCAGTCGAACAGGGACCTATGGCTACACCTTC,CASSRTGTYGYTF
NA,TRBJ1-2,TRBV18,NA,TGTGCCAGCGACGCGGGTCTTAACTATGGCTACACCTTC,CASDAGLNYGYTF
NA,TRBJ1-1,TRBV5-1,TRBD1,TGCGCCAGCAGCGAGGGACAGGGTGGTTTGATGAACACTGAAGCTTTCTTT,CASSEGQGGLMNTEAFF
NA,TRBJ2-2,TRBV11-1,NA,TGTGCCAGCAGCAAAGACGGGAACACCGGGGAGCTGTTTTTT,CASSKDGNTGELFF
NA,TRBJ1-4,TRBV7-9,NA,TGTGCCAGCAGCTTTCGTCCCAGTGCAACTAATGAAAAACTGTTTTTT,CASSFRPSATNEKLFF
NA,TRBJ1-1,TRBV6-1,NA,TGTGCCAGCAGTCCCGGACGCCGGGACAACACTGAAGCTTTCTTT,CASSPGRRDNTEAFF
NA,TRBJ1-1,TRBV6-5,TRBD1,TGTGCCAGCACAAAAGGGGGCCAGGACACTGAAGCTTTCTTT,CASTKGGQDTEAFF
NA,TRBJ2-5,TRBV5-6,TRBD1,TGTGCCAGCAGCACCCGCGGACAGGGGGGGGTAGAGACCCAGTACTTC,CASSTRGQGGVETQYF
NA,TRBJ2-7,TRBV5-4,NA,TGTGCCAGCAGCCGAGCGTTAACCTACGAGCAGTACTTC,CASSRALTYEQYF
NA,TRBJ2-1,TRBV29-1,NA,TGCAGCGTTGAGTCAGAATACTCCAATGAGCAGTTCTTC,CSVESEYSNEQFF
NA,TRBJ1-5,TRBV19,NA,TGTGCCACCACGAGGGGTTACAATCAGCCCCAGCATTTT,CATTRGYNQPQHF
NA,TRBJ2-3,TRBV6-5,TRBD2,TGTGCCAGCCGCTGGACTAGCCGCACAGATACGCAGTATTTT,CASRWTSRTDTQYF
once,TRBJ1-1,TRBV5-4,NA,TGTGCCAGCAGCTGGGATACAGTGAACACTGAAGCTTTCTTT,CASSWDTVNTEAFF
NA,TRBJ1-2,TRBV6-5,TRBD1,TGTGCCAGCAGTTTCGGACAGGCGAGCGGAGGCTACACCTTC,CASSFGQASGGYTF
NA,TRBJ1-4,TRBV3-1/TRBV3-2,TRBD1,TGTGCCAGCAGCCAGGGACAGGGAGGTAATGAAAAACTGTTTTTT,CASSQGQGGNEKLFF
NA,TRBJ1-2,TRBV6-5,TRBD1,TGTGCCAGCAGACCCACCTCCGGGACAGACTATGGCTACACCTTC,CASRPTSGTDYGYTF
NA,TRBJ2-2,TRBV2,NA,TGTGCCAGCAGTGAAACATCCCCCTCACGCACCGGGGAGCTGTTTTTT,CASSETSPSRTGELFF
NA,TRBJ1-4,TRBV30,NA,TGTGCCTGGGCCGTAGGAGGGTCTAATGAAAAACTGTTTTTT,CAWAVGGSNEKLFF